Only a few counts were recorded for the clone carrying this T cell receptor beta chain. Its antigen remains unidentified. This entry belongs to a study of cytotoxic CD8 clonotypes in ibrutinib-treated CLL. Overall study: Among patients, roughly 25 responded partially and 2 completely; 14 then stayed remitted and some twelve progressed after median around 70 months.

Between the trimmed V and J ends, which lost 6 bases and 10 bases, there was a span of 16 bases. The CDR3 loop spans 14 amino acids. The germline V gene encodes CDR1 MDHEN and CDR2 SYDVKM. With sequencing, the targeted depth ranged from 1 in 200,000 to 1 in 1 million T cells. Sequencing used immunoSEQ multiplex PCR; TCRdb keeps in-frame clones, though not all of them. The sample lists approximately 57,000 clones; around 55% were seen once. Study-wide points: Few clonotypes were public, and these shrank or held steady under treatment.

The TCR sequence derives from a human donor with chronic lymphocytic leukemia. The starting material was PBMCs, obtained after 24 months of ibrutinib treatment. This chain links TRBV28 with TRBJ1-6; a possible D gene is TRBD1 (5 bases). The DNA for the CDR3 is TGTGCCAGCAGGGCGGGGACCGACCAATCACCCCTCCACTTT. Its protein product is CASRAGTDQSPLHF.